The rows below give T cell receptor beta chains drawn from one sample of a study of identical twins. TCRdb re-called the 5' RACE reads with MiXCR, one entry per CDR3 protein. The data contain 700,000 to 950,000 distinct CDR3 sequences, approximately 13% of them singletons. These same data were also listed under a study on yellow fever vaccine responses in identical twins.

The specimen sequenced was PBMCs. Receptors originate from a young woman in good health. The CDR3 runs from the conserved cysteine through the conserved F or W. Each record gives: CDR3 DNA, CDR3 protein, D gene, J gene, clone size, V gene, CDR3 length. The D gene is left open where the match is weak. Clone size is shown for a subset of rows, as once, few, many or a class of expanded clone.

CDR3 DNA: TGTGCCAGCACCACGTATCCTGTCTCTGGAAACACCATATATTTT; CDR3 protein: CASTTYPVSGNTIYF; D gene: -; J gene: TRBJ1-3; clone size: few; V gene: TRBV12-3/TRBV12-4; CDR3 length: 15
CDR3 DNA: TGTGCCAGCAGTTTTACTCGTGGGGAGGGCTACACCTTC; CDR3 protein: CASSFTRGEGYTF; D gene: -; J gene: TRBJ1-2; clone size: -; V gene: TRBV6-5; CDR3 length: 13
CDR3 DNA: TGCAGTGCTAGTACGGGCGGGAGTTCCTACGAGCAGTACTTC; CDR3 protein: CSASTGGSSYEQYF; D gene: TRBD2; J gene: TRBJ2-7; clone size: -; V gene: TRBV20-1; CDR3 length: 14
CDR3 DNA: TGTGCCAGCAGTTTTGTGGAGGGGGTATTGGATGAGCAGTTCTTC; CDR3 protein: CASSFVEGVLDEQFF; D gene: -; J gene: TRBJ2-1; clone size: -; V gene: TRBV27; CDR3 length: 15
CDR3 DNA: TGTGCCAGCAGTTTTAAGCGCCTAAGCACAGATACGCAGTATTTT; CDR3 protein: CASSFKRLSTDTQYF; D gene: -; J gene: TRBJ2-3; clone size: many; V gene: TRBV28; CDR3 length: 15
CDR3 DNA: TGTGCCAGCAGCTTAGCGCTCGGACAGGGAATCACAGATACGCAGTATTTT; CDR3 protein: CASSLALGQGITDTQYF; D gene: TRBD1; J gene: TRBJ2-3; clone size: -; V gene: TRBV7-9; CDR3 length: 17
CDR3 DNA: TGTGCCAGTAGCCGAAGCGGGAGGGCCGTCACCGGGGAGCTGTTTTTT; CDR3 protein: CASSRSGRAVTGELFF; D gene: TRBD2; J gene: TRBJ2-2; clone size: -; V gene: TRBV19; CDR3 length: 16
CDR3 DNA: TGTGCCAGCAGTTTAGCGGGGCTAGCGGGAGATACGCAGTATTTT; CDR3 protein: CASSLAGLAGDTQYF; D gene: TRBD2; J gene: TRBJ2-3; clone size: -; V gene: TRBV12-3/TRBV12-4; CDR3 length: 15
CDR3 DNA: TGTGCCAGCAGTTTAGGTGGGACAGGGCGCAATCAGCCCCAGCATTTT; CDR3 protein: CASSLGGTGRNQPQHF; D gene: TRBD1; J gene: TRBJ1-5; clone size: many; V gene: TRBV12-3/TRBV12-4; CDR3 length: 16
CDR3 DNA: TGTGCCAGCAGCTTAGGGGTTTTGGCGGGACTAGGAGGGAACAATGAGCAGTTCTTC; CDR3 protein: CASSLGVLAGLGGNNEQFF; D gene: TRBD2; J gene: TRBJ2-1; clone size: -; V gene: TRBV11-2; CDR3 length: 19
CDR3 DNA: TGCGCCAGCAGCTTGGAGGCCCCTAGCGGGAGTTTTGAGCAGTTCTTC; CDR3 protein: CASSLEAPSGSFEQFF; D gene: TRBD2; J gene: TRBJ2-1; clone size: few; V gene: TRBV5-1; CDR3 length: 16
CDR3 DNA: TGTGCCAGCAGACCCGGGACAGGCAATAGACTTGCCTCCTACGAGCAGTACTTC; CDR3 protein: CASRPGTGNRLASYEQYF; D gene: TRBD1; J gene: TRBJ2-7; clone size: few; V gene: TRBV28; CDR3 length: 18
CDR3 DNA: TGTGCCAGCAGCCTACAAAGCGGGAACACCGGGGAGCTGTTTTTT; CDR3 protein: CASSLQSGNTGELFF; D gene: -; J gene: TRBJ2-2; clone size: few; V gene: TRBV14; CDR3 length: 15